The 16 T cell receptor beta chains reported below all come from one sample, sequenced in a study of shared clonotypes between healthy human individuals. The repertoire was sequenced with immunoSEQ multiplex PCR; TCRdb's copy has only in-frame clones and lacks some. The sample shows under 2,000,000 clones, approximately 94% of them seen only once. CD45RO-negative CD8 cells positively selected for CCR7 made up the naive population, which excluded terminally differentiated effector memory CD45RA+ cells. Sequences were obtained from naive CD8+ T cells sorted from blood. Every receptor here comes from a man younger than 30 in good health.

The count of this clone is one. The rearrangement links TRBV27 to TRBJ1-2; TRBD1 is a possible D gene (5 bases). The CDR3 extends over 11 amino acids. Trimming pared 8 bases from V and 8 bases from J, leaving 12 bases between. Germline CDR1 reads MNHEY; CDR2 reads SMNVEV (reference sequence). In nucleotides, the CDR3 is TGTGCCAGCTTGTGGGGGGGAGGCTACACCTTC. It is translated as CASLWGGGYTF.

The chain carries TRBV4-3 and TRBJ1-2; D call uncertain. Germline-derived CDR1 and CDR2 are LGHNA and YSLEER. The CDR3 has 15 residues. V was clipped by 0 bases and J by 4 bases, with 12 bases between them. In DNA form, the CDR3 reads TGCGCCAGCAGCCAAGACGGGGAGGGATCCTATGGCTACACCTTC. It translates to CASSQDGEGSYGYTF.

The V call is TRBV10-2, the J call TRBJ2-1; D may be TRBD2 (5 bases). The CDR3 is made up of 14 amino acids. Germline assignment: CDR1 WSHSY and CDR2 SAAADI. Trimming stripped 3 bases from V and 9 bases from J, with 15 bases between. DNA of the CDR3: TGCGCCAGCAGTGACGGCCGGGATTTCGGTGAGCAGTTCTTC. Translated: CASSDGRDFGEQFF.

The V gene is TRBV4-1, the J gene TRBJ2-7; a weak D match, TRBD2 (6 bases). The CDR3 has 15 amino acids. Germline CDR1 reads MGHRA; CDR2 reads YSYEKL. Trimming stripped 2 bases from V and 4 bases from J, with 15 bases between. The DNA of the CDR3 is TGCGCCAGCAGCCAAACATCCTACGGAGGGTACGAGCAGTACTTC. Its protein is CASSQTSYGGYEQYF.

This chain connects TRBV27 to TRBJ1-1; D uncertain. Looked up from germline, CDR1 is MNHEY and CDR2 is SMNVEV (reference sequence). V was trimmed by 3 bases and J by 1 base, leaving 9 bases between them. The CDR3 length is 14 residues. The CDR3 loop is CASSLEQTNTEAFF. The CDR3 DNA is TGTGCCAGCAGTTTGGAACAGACGAACACTGAAGCTTTCTTT.

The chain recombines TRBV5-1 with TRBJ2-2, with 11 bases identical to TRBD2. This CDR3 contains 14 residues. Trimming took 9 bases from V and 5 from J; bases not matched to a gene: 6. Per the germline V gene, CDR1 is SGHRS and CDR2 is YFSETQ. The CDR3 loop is CATTSGSVTGELFF. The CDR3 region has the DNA TGCGCCACCACTAGCGGGAGTGTTACCGGGGAGCTGTTTTTT.

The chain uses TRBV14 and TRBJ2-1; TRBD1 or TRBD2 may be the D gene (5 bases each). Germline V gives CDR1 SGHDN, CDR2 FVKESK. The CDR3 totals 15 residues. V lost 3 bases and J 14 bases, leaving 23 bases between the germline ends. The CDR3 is CASSHIQGPPGWEFF. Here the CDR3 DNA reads TGTGCCAGCAGCCATATCCAGGGACCGCCGGGATGGGAGTTCTTC.

The CDR3 DNA is TGTGCCAGCAGCTTGCATCTTGATGATTCACCCCTCCACTTT. Residues: CASSLHLDDSPLHF. The chain combines TRBV7-6 with TRBJ1-6; D remains ambiguous. Trimming took off 3 bases at V and 8 bases at J, with 11 bases between the two ends. The CDR3 spans 14 residues. In germline, CDR1 is SGHVS, CDR2 FNYEAQ.

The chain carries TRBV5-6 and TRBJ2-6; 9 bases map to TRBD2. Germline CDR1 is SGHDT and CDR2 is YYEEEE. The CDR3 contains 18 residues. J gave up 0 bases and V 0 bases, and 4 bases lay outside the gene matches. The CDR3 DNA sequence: TGTGCCAGCAGCTTGGCACTAGCGGGTAACTCTGGGGCCAACGTCCTGACTTTC. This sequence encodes CASSLALAGNSGANVLTF. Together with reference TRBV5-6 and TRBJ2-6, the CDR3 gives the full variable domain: DAGVTQSPTHLIKTRGQQVTLRCSPKSGHDTVSWYQQALGQGPQFIFQYYEEEERQRGNFPDRFSGHQFPNYSSELNVNALLLGDSALYLCASSLALAGNSGANVLTFGAGSRLTVL.

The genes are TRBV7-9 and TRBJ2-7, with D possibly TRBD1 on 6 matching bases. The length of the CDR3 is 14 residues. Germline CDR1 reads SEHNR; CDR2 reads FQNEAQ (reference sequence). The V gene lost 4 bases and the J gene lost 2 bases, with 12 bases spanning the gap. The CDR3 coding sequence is TGTGCCAGCAGCTCAGGGGCAGGTACCTACGAGCAGTACTTC. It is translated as CASSSGAGTYEQYF.

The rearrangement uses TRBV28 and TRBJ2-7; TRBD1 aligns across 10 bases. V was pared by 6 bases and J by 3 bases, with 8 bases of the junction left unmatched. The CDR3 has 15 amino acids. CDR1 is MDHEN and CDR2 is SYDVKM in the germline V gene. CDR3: CASRPRGTGDYEQYF. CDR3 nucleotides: TGTGCCAGCAGGCCGAGGGGGACAGGGGACTACGAGCAGTACTTC.

In DNA form, the CDR3 reads TGTGCCAGCAGGGGACAGGGGTTGAACACTGAAGCTTTCTTT. Translation: CASRGQGLNTEAFF. The J gene is TRBJ1-1, the V gene TRBV14; 10 bases match TRBD1. The CDR3 runs to 14 residues. Germline V gene sequence: CDR1 SGHDN, CDR2 FVKESK. Unmatched junction bases numbered 1, after V lost 6 bases and J lost 0 bases. The whole variable domain, remainder taken from reference TRBV14 and TRBJ1-1, is EAGVTQFPSHSVIEKGQTVTLRCDPISGHDNLYWYRRVMGKEIKFLLHFVKESKQDESGMPNNRFLAERTGGTYSTLKVQPAELEDSGVYFCASRGQGLNTEAFFGQGTRLTVV.

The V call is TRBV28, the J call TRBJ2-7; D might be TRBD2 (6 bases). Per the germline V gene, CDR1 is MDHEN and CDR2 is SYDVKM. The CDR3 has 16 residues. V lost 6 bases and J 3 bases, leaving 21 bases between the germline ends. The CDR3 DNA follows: TGTGCCAGCAGCGACCCGGGACTCCTTGATTTCTACGAGCAGTACTTC. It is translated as CASSDPGLLDFYEQYF. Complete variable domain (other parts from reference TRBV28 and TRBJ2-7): DVKVTQSSRYLVKRTGEKVFLECVQDMDHENMFWYRQDPGLGLRLIYFSYDVKMKEKGDIPEGYSVSREKKERFSLILESASTNQTSMYLCASSDPGLLDFYEQYFGPGTRLTVT.

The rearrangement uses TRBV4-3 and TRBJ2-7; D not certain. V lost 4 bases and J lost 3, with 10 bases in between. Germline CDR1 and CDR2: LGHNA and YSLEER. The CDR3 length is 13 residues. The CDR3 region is CASSPHKGYEQYF. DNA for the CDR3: TGCGCCAGCAGCCCTCACAAGGGCTACGAGCAGTACTTC.

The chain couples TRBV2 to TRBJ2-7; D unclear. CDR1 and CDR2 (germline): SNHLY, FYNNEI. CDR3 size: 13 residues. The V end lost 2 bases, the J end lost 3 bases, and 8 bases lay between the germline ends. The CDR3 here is CASSEMVDYEQYF. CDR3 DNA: TGTGCCAGCAGTGAAATGGTGGACTACGAGCAGTACTTC.

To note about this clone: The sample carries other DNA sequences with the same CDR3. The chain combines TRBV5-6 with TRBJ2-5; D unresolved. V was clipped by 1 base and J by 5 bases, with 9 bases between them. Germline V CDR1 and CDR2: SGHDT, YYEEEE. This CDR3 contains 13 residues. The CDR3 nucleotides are TGTGCCAGCAGCTTGAGAGGCGAGGAGACCCAGTACTTC. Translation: CASSLRGEETQYF.